Listed below are T cell receptor beta chains from one sample, sequenced in a study of immune characterization of retroperitoneal liposarcoma. One entry per CDR3 protein results from TCRdb running MiXCR on the PCR reads. Of roughly 9,800 distinct CDR3 sequences listed, 37% are singletons. The material sequenced was tumor tissue. The receptors were gathered from a male donor with retroperitoneal liposarcoma. Each CDR3 is given with its conserved first and last residue. A D gene is named only where the DNA matches it firmly. The listing skips clone size in some rows; elsewhere it reads once, few, many or a size class.

clone_size | d_call | j_call | v_call | cdr3_aa | cdr3_nt
few | NA | TRBJ2-1 | TRBV6-1 | CASTYGYNEQFF | TGTGCCAGCACGTACGGGTACAATGAGCAGTTCTTC
NA | TRBD2 | TRBJ2-1 | TRBV6-5 | CASSRTSGSYNEQFF | TGTGCCAGCAGTCGGACTAGCGGGTCTTACAATGAGCAGTTCTTC
NA | TRBD1 | TRBJ2-7 | TRBV12-3/TRBV12-4 | CASSPTGRIYEQYF | TGTGCCAGCAGTCCGACAGGGAGAATCTACGAGCAGTACTTC
NA | TRBD2 | TRBJ2-1 | TRBV7-9 | CASSFEDWGGRETQFF | TGTGCCAGCAGCTTCGAGGATTGGGGGGGACGGGAGACCCAGTTCTTC
once | NA | TRBJ2-5 | TRBV10-1 | CASSESGRQETQYF | TGCGCCAGCAGTGAGTCAGGTCGACAAGAGACCCAGTACTTC
few | TRBD1 | TRBJ2-7 | TRBV10-2 | CATTTRQGAYEQYF | TGCGCCACCACGACTAGGCAGGGGGCGTACGAGCAGTACTTC
NA | NA | TRBJ2-7 | TRBV6-1 | CASSSTWGNEQYF | TGTGCCAGCAGCTCGACGTGGGGTAATGAGCAGTACTTC
NA | NA | TRBJ1-4 | TRBV7-8 | CASSFKQGIGNEKLFF | TGTGCCAGCAGCTTTAAACAGGGCATTGGTAATGAAAAACTGTTTTTT
NA | NA | TRBJ2-3 | TRBV6-1 | CASSHREGHTDTQYF | TGTGCCAGCAGTCACAGGGAAGGGCACACAGATACGCAGTATTTT
NA | TRBD2 | TRBJ2-1 | TRBV27 | CASSLGGSIDEQFF | TGTGCCAGCAGTTTGGGCGGGAGTATTGATGAGCAGTTCTTC
few | NA | TRBJ2-5 | TRBV7-6 | CASSSTQETQYF | TGTGCCAGCAGCTCCACCCAAGAGACCCAGTACTTC
few | TRBD2 | TRBJ2-1 | TRBV27 | CASSPGTSEFNEQFF | TGTGCCAGCAGTCCCGGGACTAGCGAATTCAATGAGCAGTTCTTC
NA | NA | TRBJ2-2 | TRBV10-2 | CASSETPGSGGELFF | TGCGCCAGCAGTGAAACTCCAGGGTCTGGTGGGGAGCTGTTTTTT
NA | NA | TRBJ2-1 | TRBV6-1 | CASSPPGVVSAGQFF | TGTGCCAGCAGTCCCCCCGGGGTTGTGTCGGCTGGGCAGTTCTTC
few | TRBD1 | TRBJ1-2 | TRBV6-1 | CASSPQGGGSGYTF | TGTGCCAGCAGTCCCCAGGGAGGGGGCAGTGGCTACACCTTC
medium-sized | NA | TRBJ2-7 | TRBV6-1 | CASRRGGYEQYF | TGTGCCAGCAGGAGGGGGGGATACGAGCAGTACTTC
few | TRBD2 | TRBJ2-5 | TRBV10-2 | CASSESERGGETQYF | TGCGCCAGCAGTGAGTCGGAGCGGGGGGGGGAGACCCAGTACTTC
NA | TRBD2 | TRBJ2-7 | TRBV7-2 | CASSFQAGGYEQYF | TGTGCCAGCAGCTTCCAAGCGGGAGGCTACGAGCAGTACTTC
NA | TRBD1 | TRBJ2-2 | TRBV25-1 | CASTRGTGELFF | TGTGCCAGCACCAGGGGGACCGGGGAGCTGTTTTTT
few | TRBD2 | TRBJ2-1 | TRBV6-1 | CASSRTSGGSSYNEQFF | TGTGCCAGCAGCCGGACTAGCGGTGGAAGCTCCTACAATGAGCAGTTCTTC
NA | NA | TRBJ1-1 | TRBV10-1 | CASSETLGNTEAFF | TGCGCCAGCAGTGAGACCCTAGGGAACACTGAAGCTTTCTTT
many | NA | TRBJ1-1 | TRBV10-3 | CAISAQGEAFF | TGTGCCATCAGTGCTCAGGGTGAAGCTTTCTTT
NA | NA | TRBJ2-3 | TRBV6-1 | CASSEGGAYTDTQYF | TGTGCCAGCAGTGAGGGGGGGGCCTACACAGATACGCAGTATTTT
medium-sized | TRBD2 | TRBJ2-7 | TRBV7-2 | CASSLAGGSLYEQYF | TGTGCCAGCAGCTTAGCGGGCGGGAGCCTCTACGAGCAGTACTTC
many | NA | TRBJ2-6 | TRBV6-1 | CASSEARLSGANVLTF | TGTGCCAGCAGTGAGGCGAGGCTCTCTGGGGCCAACGTCCTGACTTTC
NA | NA | TRBJ2-3 | TRBV10-3 | CATGGESADTQYF | TGTGCCACCGGAGGGGAGTCCGCAGATACGCAGTATTTT
few | NA | TRBJ1-4 | TRBV7-6 | CASGRSALNEKLFF | TGTGCCAGCGGCAGATCAGCGCTTAATGAAAAACTGTTTTTT
NA | TRBD2 | TRBJ2-7 | TRBV6-1 | CASSVAGGTHNEQYF | TGTGCCAGCAGCGTAGCGGGGGGCACACACAATGAGCAGTACTTC
medium-sized | TRBD2 | TRBJ2-3 | TRBV6-5 | CASSSSTSGSPQDTQYF | TGTGCCAGCAGTTCCTCGACTAGCGGGAGCCCTCAGGATACGCAGTATTTT
many | NA | TRBJ2-1 | TRBV27 | CAAGGETQFF | TGTGCCGCAGGGGGGGAGACCCAGTTCTTC
few | TRBD1 | TRBJ2-1 | TRBV6-1 | CASSNTGGADGEQFF | TGTGCCAGCAGTAATACAGGGGGCGCAGATGGTGAGCAGTTCTTC
few | TRBD1 | TRBJ2-7 | TRBV27 | CASSLQGVAGEQYF | TGTGCCAGCAGCCTACAGGGGGTAGCAGGCGAGCAGTACTTC
few | TRBD2 | TRBJ2-1 | TRBV7-8 | CASSLQLAGANEQFF | TGTGCCAGCAGCTTACAACTAGCGGGAGCGAATGAGCAGTTCTTC
NA | NA | TRBJ2-1 | TRBV7-2 | CASSLATRVYNEQFF | TGTGCCAGCAGCTTAGCTACCAGGGTTTACAATGAGCAGTTCTTC
NA | NA | TRBJ2-1 | TRBV7-8 | CASSLAVEQETQFF | TGTGCCAGCAGCTTAGCGGTAGAACAAGAGACCCAGTTCTTC
medium-sized | NA | TRBJ2-2 | TRBV7-2 | CASSLATGELFF | TGTGCCAGCAGCTTAGCCACCGGGGAGCTGTTTTTT
few | NA | TRBJ1-5 | TRBV6-1 | CASTKAGRNQPQHF | TGTGCCAGCACCAAGGCCGGACGCAATCAGCCCCAGCATTTT
NA | NA | TRBJ2-5 | TRBV6-9 | CASSYYNEQYF | TGTGCCAGCAGTTACTACAATGAGCAGTACTTC
NA | NA | TRBJ2-5 | TRBV7-2 | CASSRGPQETQYF | TGTGCCAGCAGTCGGGGGCCCCAAGAGACCCAGTACTTC
NA | TRBD2 | TRBJ2-1 | TRBV6-1 | CASRSGLAESNEQFF | TGTGCCAGCAGGTCGGGACTAGCGGAGTCCAATGAGCAGTTCTTC
many | NA | TRBJ1-5 | TRBV7-2 | CASSRDISNQPQHF | TGTGCCAGCAGCCGAGACATTAGCAATCAGCCCCAGCATTTT
few | NA | TRBJ2-3 | TRBV6-1 | CASSEGKGSGADTQYF | TGTGCCAGCAGTGAAGGAAAAGGGAGTGGCGCAGATACGCAGTATTTT
NA | TRBD2 | TRBJ2-2 | TRBV6-1 | CASKQGLAANTGELFF | TGTGCCAGCAAGCAGGGACTAGCGGCGAACACCGGGGAGCTGTTTTTT
many | TRBD2 | TRBJ2-7 | TRBV12-3/TRBV12-4 | CASSFITSGYNEQYF | TGTGCCAGCAGTTTCATAACTAGCGGCTACAATGAGCAGTACTTC
NA | TRBD1 | TRBJ2-5 | TRBV7-3 | CASSRTGAEETQYF | TGTGCCAGCAGCCGGACAGGGGCCGAAGAGACCCAGTACTTC
NA | NA | TRBJ2-3 | TRBV10-2 | CASSESGDTQYF | TGCGCCAGCAGTGAGTCGGGAGATACGCAGTATTTT
NA | NA | TRBJ2-5 | TRBV6-6 | CASSYWRGKGDNEQYF | TGTGCCAGCAGTTACTGGCGGGGAAAGGGGGACAATGAGCAGTACTTC
NA | NA | TRBJ2-1 | TRBV11-1 | CASSQGVFEQFF | TGTGCCAGCAGCCAAGGGGTTTTCGAGCAGTTCTTC
NA | TRBD2 | TRBJ2-3 | TRBV6-1 | CASSGIGTSGLITDTQYF | TGTGCCAGCAGTGGAATCGGGACTAGCGGATTGATAACAGATACGCAGTATTTT
few | TRBD1 | TRBJ1-2 | TRBV6-1 | CASRDRTTNYGYTF | TGTGCCAGCAGGGACAGGACCACTAACTATGGCTACACCTTC
NA | NA | TRBJ2-1 | TRBV28 | CASSIFGYYEQFF | TGTGCCAGCAGTATCTTTGGGTACTACGAGCAGTTCTTC